What follows are 4 T cell receptor beta chains derived from one specimen sequenced in a study of blood T cell repertoires in COVID-19. TCRdb keeps only in-frame clones here, not all; method: immunoSEQ multiplex PCR. This table has about 290,000 clones, approximately 80% appearing once. The material sequenced was peripheral blood. The source is a woman aged 50 to 60 with active or convalescent COVID-19.

The chain carries TRBV10-3 and TRBJ2-6; the D gene is possibly TRBD1 (5 bases). Between the trimmed V and J ends, which lost 3 bases and 1 base, there was a span of 10 bases. The CDR3 totals 16 residues. Germline CDR1 is ENHRY and CDR2 is SYGVKD. The CDR3 DNA reads TGTGCCATCAGTGAAGTACAGGCTTCTGGGGCCAACGTCCTGACTTTC. Protein product: CAISEVQASGANVLTF.

This chain links TRBV6-6 with TRBJ1-2; D ambiguous. CDR3 length: 15 amino acids. Germline V lookup: CDR1 MNHNY, CDR2 SVGAGI (reference sequence). V shed 2 bases and J shed 0 bases, with 10 bases lying between them. The CDR3 DNA follows: TGTGCCAGCAGTTACCCGTCAGATGCTAACTATGGCTACACCTTC. The encoded protein is CASSYPSDANYGYTF.

This clone was recorded only once. CDR3 nucleotides: TGTGCCAGCAGTTACTCAGCGGGGGCGGGTCAGCCCCAGCATTTT. The encoded protein is CASSYSAGAGQPQHF. The chain has TRBV6-6 and TRBJ1-5; D might be TRBD1 (6 bases). The CDR3 length is 15 residues. From germline, CDR1 is MNHNY and CDR2 SVGAGI (reference sequence). Trimming took 0 bases from V and 6 from J, leaving 12 bases between them.

This clone was seen just once. The V gene is TRBV27, the J gene TRBJ2-7; 10 nucleotides match TRBD1. CDR1 is MNHEY and CDR2 is SMNVEV in the germline V gene (reference sequence). The CDR3 is made up of 15 amino acids. Unmatched junction bases numbered 7, after V lost 5 bases and J lost 3 bases. CDR3 sequence reads: CASSKTGQGFYEQYF. The CDR3 nucleotides are TGTGCCAGCAGTAAAACGGGACAGGGGTTCTACGAGCAGTACTTC.